This is a list of T cell receptor beta chains from one sample in a study of T cells in Graves' hyperthyroidism and ophthalmopathy. TCRdb ran MiXCR on the multiplex PCR reads and lists one entry per CDR3 protein. The table lists more than 250,000 distinct CDR3 sequences, nearly 15% of them singletons. Sequenced input: blood. The receptors originated from a woman in her forties or fifties with Graves' hyperthyroidism that later progressed to Graves' ophthalmopathy. CDR3s include the opening cysteine and the closing phenylalanine or tryptophan. The D gene is left open where the match is weak. A clone size is listed for some rows: how often the clone was seen (once, few, many), or a class if it is expanded.

CDR3 protein	CDR3 DNA	D gene	V gene	J gene	clone size
CASSYSGPRQGFKNEQFF	TGTGCCAGCAGTTACTCCGGCCCCCGACAGGGATTCAAGAATGAGCAGTTCTTC	TRBD1	TRBV6-5	TRBJ2-1	.
CAWRRAGYPREQYF	TGTGCCTGGAGGCGGGCGGGGTATCCTAGGGAGCAGTACTTC	.	TRBV30	TRBJ2-7	.
CASRTRRTGLTEAFF	TGTGCCAGCAGGACGAGAAGGACAGGGTTGACTGAAGCTTTCTTT	TRBD1	TRBV28	TRBJ1-1	many
CASSWYEGGRETQYF	TGTGCCAGCAGTTGGTATGAGGGGGGACGGGAGACCCAGTACTTC	.	TRBV28	TRBJ2-5	.
CASSQDSLAIETQYF	TGTGCCAGCAGCCAAGATAGCCTAGCGATAGAGACCCAGTACTTC	.	TRBV4-2	TRBJ2-5	few
CASSRNRGRETQYF	TGTGCCAGCTCACGGAACAGGGGAAGAGAGACCCAGTACTTC	TRBD1	TRBV18	TRBJ2-5	.
CASSSPGTVAAYEQYF	TGTGCCAGCAGTTCGCCCGGGACAGTTGCCGCCTACGAGCAGTACTTC	TRBD1	TRBV28	TRBJ2-7	many
CASRAGSLQNEEAFF	TGCGCCAGCAGGGCGGGGTCCCTACAGAACGAAGAAGCTTTCTTT	.	TRBV5-1	TRBJ1-1	.
CASSWGTSGRLDNEQFF	TGTGCCAGCAGTTGGGGGACTAGCGGGAGGCTAGACAATGAGCAGTTCTTC	TRBD2	TRBV28	TRBJ2-1	many
CASSQGQGFSYEQYF	TGCGCCAGCAGCCAGGGACAGGGATTTTCCTACGAGCAGTACTTC	TRBD1	TRBV5-1	TRBJ2-7	many
CASSPAPGTEAFF	TGTGCCAGCTCCCCGGCGCCGGGGACTGAAGCTTTCTTT	.	TRBV18	TRBJ1-1	many
CASSPSGTGSYSNQPQHF	TGTGCCAGCAGTCCCTCCGGGACAGGGTCGTATAGCAATCAGCCCCAGCATTTT	TRBD1	TRBV6-1	TRBJ1-5	many
CSARSWRLERREQFF	TGCAGTGCTAGATCATGGCGTCTAGAACGGCGTGAGCAGTTCTTC	.	TRBV20-1	TRBJ2-1	many
CASSGPGYEQYF	TGTGCCAGCAGCGGACCCGGGTACGAGCAGTACTTC	.	TRBV28	TRBJ2-7	many
CASSIGQGAYEQYF	TGTGCCAGTAGTATAGGCCAGGGGGCCTACGAGCAGTACTTC	TRBD1	TRBV19	TRBJ2-7	many
CSAQTTSGNYEQYF	TGCAGTGCGCAAACTACTAGCGGTAACTACGAGCAGTACTTC	TRBD2	TRBV20-1	TRBJ2-7	many
CASMAIAPGQGVYGYTF	TGTGCCAGCATGGCAATAGCCCCGGGACAGGGTGTCTATGGCTACACCTTC	TRBD1	TRBV28	TRBJ1-2	many
CASSYSMGRGRNQPQHF	TGTGCCAGCAGTTACTCGATGGGGAGGGGGCGCAATCAGCCCCAGCATTTT	TRBD1	TRBV6-2/TRBV6-3	TRBJ1-5	many
CASSLVVHTDTQYF	TGTGCCAGCAGCTTAGTCGTGCACACAGATACGCAGTATTTT	.	TRBV7-2	TRBJ2-3	many
CASSRDHNRAARAFF	TGCGCCAGCAGCCGAGATCATAACAGGGCGGCAAGAGCTTTCTTT	.	TRBV4-1	TRBJ1-1	few
CASIGDLDFSASTDTQYF	TGTGCCAGCATCGGTGACTTGGATTTTTCAGCTAGCACAGATACGCAGTATTTT	.	TRBV27	TRBJ2-3	.
CASSLIQGEQYF	TGCGCCAGCAGCTTAATACAAGGCGAGCAGTACTTC	.	TRBV5-1	TRBJ2-7	few
CAIMEQGAYEQYF	TGTGCCATCATGGAACAGGGGGCCTACGAGCAGTACTTC	TRBD1	TRBV10-3	TRBJ2-7	many
CASSPDRYEQYF	TGTGCCAGCAGCCCCGACAGATACGAGCAGTACTTC	.	TRBV28	TRBJ2-7	many
CASSLGKGGYEQYF	TGTGCCAGCAGTTTAGGGAAGGGAGGCTACGAGCAGTACTTC	.	TRBV27	TRBJ2-7	few
CSARGQNTGELFF	TGCAGTGCTAGAGGACAGAACACCGGGGAGCTGTTTTTT	.	TRBV20-1	TRBJ2-2	many
CASSRPFLGGQWDTEAFF	TGTGCCAGCAGCCGACCTTTTCTGGGGGGACAGTGGGACACTGAAGCTTTCTTT	TRBD1	TRBV7-9	TRBJ1-1	many
CASSEGSRYNEQFF	TGCGCCAGCAGTGAAGGGTCCCGTTACAATGAGCAGTTCTTC	.	TRBV10-1	TRBJ2-1	few
CASSADTGVGTEAFF	TGCGCCAGCAGCGCGGATACAGGGGTAGGCACTGAAGCTTTCTTT	TRBD1	TRBV5-1	TRBJ1-1	few
CASSPGQPGGDEQFF	TGTGCCAGCAGCCCGGGACAGCCGGGCGGTGATGAGCAGTTCTTC	TRBD1	TRBV7-9	TRBJ2-1	many
CASSVDQGQPQHF	TGTGCCAGCAGCGTAGACCAGGGGCAGCCCCAGCATTTT	.	TRBV9	TRBJ1-5	.